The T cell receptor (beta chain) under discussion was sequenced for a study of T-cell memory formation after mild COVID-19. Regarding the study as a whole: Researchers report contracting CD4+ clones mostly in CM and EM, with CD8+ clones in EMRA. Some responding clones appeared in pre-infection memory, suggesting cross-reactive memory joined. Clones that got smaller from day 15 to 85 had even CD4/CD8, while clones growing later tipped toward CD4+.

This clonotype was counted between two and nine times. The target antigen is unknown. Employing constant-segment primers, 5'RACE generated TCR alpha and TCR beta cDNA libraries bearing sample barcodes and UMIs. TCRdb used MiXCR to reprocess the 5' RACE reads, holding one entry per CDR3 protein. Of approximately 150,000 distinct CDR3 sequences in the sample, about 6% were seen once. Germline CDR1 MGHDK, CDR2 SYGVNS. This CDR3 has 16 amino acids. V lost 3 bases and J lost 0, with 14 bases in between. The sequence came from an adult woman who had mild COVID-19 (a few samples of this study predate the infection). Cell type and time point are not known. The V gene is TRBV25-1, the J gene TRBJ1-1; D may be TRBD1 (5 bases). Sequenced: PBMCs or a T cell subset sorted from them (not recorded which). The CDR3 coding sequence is TGTGCCAGCAGTGACCCCTCGGGACGCCTGAACACTGAAGCTTTCTTT. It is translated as CASSDPSGRLNTEAFF. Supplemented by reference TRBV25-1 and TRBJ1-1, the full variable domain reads EADIYQTPRYLVIGTGKKITLECSQTMGHDKMYWYQQDPGMELHLIHYSYGVNSTEKGDLSSESTVSRIRTEHFPLTLESARPSHTSQYLCASSDPSGRLNTEAFFGQGTRLTVV.